This TCR beta chain was profiled in a study of blood T cell repertoires in COVID-19. Background on the study: The origin of the acute and convalescent COVID-19 samples was the United States, Italy and Spain. The cDNA or gDNA used as material had been derived from T cells, B-cell-depleted T cells, or PBMCs.

V dropped 2 bases and J dropped 2 bases, with 13 bases sitting between them. The CDR3 spans 15 residues. Per germline, CDR1 SGHRS and CDR2 YFSETQ. Assignments of participants to cohorts depended upon their own reported clinical history. Study processing details: Nucleated cell counts were estimated from reference gene primer amplification. Produced via immunoSEQ multiplex PCR; TCRdb's table is partial and in-frame only. V, J and clone size reflect that table, while D and trimming were determined from the DNA. The data contain some 290,000 clones, 85% to 90% of them singletons. The chain carries TRBV5-1 and TRBJ1-1, with unresolved D. The source of this sequence is a woman under 40 who had recovered from COVID-19. The material sequenced was PBMCs or T cells enriched from blood (not recorded which). CDR3 nucleotide sequence: TGCGCCAGCAGCTTCCCCGGGGATGGTAACACTGAAGCTTTCTTT. Translated, it gives CASSFPGDGNTEAFF.